This is a list of T cell receptor beta chains from one sample in a study of beta chain features in type 1 diabetes. Sequencing used immunoSEQ multiplex PCR; TCRdb keeps in-frame clones, though not all of them. The sample has some 900,000 clones, roughly 17% seen once. The sample taken for sequencing was naive CD4+ T cells from blood. The receptors come from a woman under 30 in good health. Both conserved end residues are part of each CDR3. The order of the fields is J gene, V gene, clone size, D gene, CDR3 protein, CDR3 DNA. D genes are given only for firm matches. The size entry is marked missing in some rows and otherwise reads once, few, many or a size class.

J: TRBJ1-2; V: TRBV7-9; size: .; D: TRBD1; CDR3: CASSLGQGSHGYTF; DNA: TGTGCCAGCAGCCTGGGACAGGGGTCCCACGGCTACACCTTC
J: TRBJ2-5; V: TRBV19; size: .; D: TRBD2; CDR3: CASSAGLAGVRETQYF; DNA: TGTGCCAGTAGTGCGGGACTAGCGGGAGTCCGAGAGACCCAGTACTTC
J: TRBJ1-2; V: TRBV28; size: .; D: .; CDR3: CASSLTQGYGYTF; DNA: TGTGCCAGCAGCTTAACCCAGGGATATGGCTACACCTTC
J: TRBJ1-1; V: TRBV7-2; size: .; D: .; CDR3: CASRRTMGTEAFF; DNA: TGTGCCAGCAGAAGGACCATGGGCACTGAAGCTTTCTTT
J: TRBJ1-1; V: TRBV7-2; size: few; D: TRBD1; CDR3: CASSLGLDRVSEAFF; DNA: TGTGCCAGCAGCTTAGGTTTGGACAGGGTGTCTGAAGCTTTCTTT
J: TRBJ2-1; V: TRBV29-1; size: few; D: .; CDR3: CSADPRGWYNEQFF; DNA: TGCAGCGCCGACCCGCGGGGCTGGTACAATGAGCAGTTCTTC
J: TRBJ2-5; V: TRBV7-2; size: .; D: .; CDR3: CASSLVRDQETQYF; DNA: TGTGCCAGCAGCTTAGTTAGGGACCAAGAGACCCAGTACTTC
J: TRBJ1-1; V: TRBV5-1; size: few; D: TRBD1; CDR3: CASSLGSQGAIAFF; DNA: TGCGCCAGCAGCTTGGGGTCACAGGGGGCTATTGCTTTCTTT
J: TRBJ2-7; V: TRBV7-2; size: .; D: TRBD2; CDR3: CASSLEILAGGGEQYF; DNA: TGTGCCAGCAGCTTAGAGATACTAGCGGGAGGGGGCGAGCAGTACTTC
J: TRBJ2-5; V: TRBV19; size: few; D: TRBD2; CDR3: CASTPSLAVGETQYF; DNA: TGTGCCAGTACCCCGTCACTAGCGGTAGGAGAGACCCAGTACTTC
J: TRBJ1-2; V: TRBV9; size: .; D: TRBD1; CDR3: CASSVGGQGHYGYTF; DNA: TGTGCCAGCAGCGTAGGGGGACAGGGTCACTATGGCTACACCTTC
J: TRBJ2-1; V: TRBV4-3; size: .; D: .; CDR3: CASSQALVIGNEQFF; DNA: TGCGCCAGCAGCCAAGCGCTAGTGATTGGAAATGAGCAGTTCTTC
J: TRBJ2-7; V: TRBV13; size: few; D: .; CDR3: CASSLGIGIPYEQYF; DNA: TGTGCCAGCAGCTTAGGTATCGGGATTCCCTACGAGCAGTACTTC
J: TRBJ2-2; V: TRBV7-2; size: few; D: .; CDR3: CASSFQGRELFF; DNA: TGTGCCAGCAGCTTTCAAGGACGGGAGCTGTTTTTT
J: TRBJ1-3; V: TRBV2; size: .; D: .; CDR3: CASLVFSGNTIYF; DNA: TGTGCCAGCTTGGTCTTCTCTGGAAACACCATATATTTT
J: TRBJ2-5; V: TRBV11-2; size: few; D: TRBD2; CDR3: CASSVRTSGEETQYF; DNA: TGTGCCAGCAGCGTGCGCACTAGCGGGGAAGAGACCCAGTACTTC
J: TRBJ1-4; V: TRBV14; size: few; D: .; CDR3: CASSQAGVGTTNEKLFF; DNA: TGTGCCAGCAGCCAAGCCGGTGTCGGGACAACTAATGAAAAACTGTTTTTT
J: TRBJ2-3; V: TRBV5-4; size: .; D: .; CDR3: CASSLAEFGSTDTQYF; DNA: TGTGCCAGCAGCTTGGCTGAATTTGGGAGCACAGATACGCAGTATTTT
J: TRBJ2-5; V: TRBV9; size: .; D: TRBD2; CDR3: CASSVAPTTSLKETQYF; DNA: TGTGCCAGCAGCGTAGCCCCGACGACTAGCCTAAAAGAGACCCAGTACTTC
J: TRBJ2-1; V: TRBV23-1; size: few; D: TRBD2; CDR3: CASSHFSGRAYGEQFF; DNA: TGCGCCAGCAGTCACTTTAGCGGGAGGGCCTACGGTGAGCAGTTCTTC
J: TRBJ2-1; V: TRBV5-4; size: .; D: .; CDR3: CASSLGVDALFF; DNA: TGTGCCAGCAGCTTGGGGGTGGACGCCCTGTTCTTC
J: TRBJ2-1; V: TRBV13; size: .; D: .; CDR3: CASSETGPGTFYNEQFF; DNA: TGTGCCAGCAGCGAAACAGGGCCCGGAACTTTCTACAATGAGCAGTTCTTC
J: TRBJ1-5; V: TRBV28; size: .; D: TRBD1; CDR3: CASSLRSGTGVQPQHF; DNA: TGTGCCAGCAGTTTGAGATCCGGGACAGGGGTTCAGCCCCAGCATTTT
J: TRBJ1-3; V: TRBV19; size: .; D: .; CDR3: CASASSGSSGNTIYF; DNA: TGTGCCAGTGCCTCGTCGGGGAGCTCTGGAAACACCATATATTTT
J: TRBJ2-7; V: TRBV5-6; size: few; D: .; CDR3: CASSQRLTITYEQYF; DNA: TGTGCCAGCAGCCAGAGGTTAACGATAACTTACGAGCAGTACTTC
J: TRBJ2-3; V: TRBV18; size: few; D: .; CDR3: CASSPRADTDTQYF; DNA: TGTGCCAGCTCACCCCGGGCCGACACAGATACGCAGTATTTT
J: TRBJ1-5; V: TRBV19; size: few; D: TRBD1; CDR3: CASRRDSLNQPQHF; DNA: TGTGCCAGTAGGAGGGACAGTCTCAATCAGCCCCAGCATTTT